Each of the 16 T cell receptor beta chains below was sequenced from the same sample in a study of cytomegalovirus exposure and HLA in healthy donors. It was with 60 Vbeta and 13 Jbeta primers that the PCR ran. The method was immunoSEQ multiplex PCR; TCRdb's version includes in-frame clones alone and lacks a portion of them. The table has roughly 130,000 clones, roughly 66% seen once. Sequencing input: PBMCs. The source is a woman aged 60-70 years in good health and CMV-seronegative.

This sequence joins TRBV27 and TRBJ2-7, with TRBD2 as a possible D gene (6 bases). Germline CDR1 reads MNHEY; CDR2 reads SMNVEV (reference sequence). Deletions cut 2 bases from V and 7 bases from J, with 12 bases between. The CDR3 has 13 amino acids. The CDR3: CASSLGPGVEQYF. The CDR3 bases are TGTGCCAGCAGTTTAGGCCCGGGAGTTGAGCAGTACTTC.

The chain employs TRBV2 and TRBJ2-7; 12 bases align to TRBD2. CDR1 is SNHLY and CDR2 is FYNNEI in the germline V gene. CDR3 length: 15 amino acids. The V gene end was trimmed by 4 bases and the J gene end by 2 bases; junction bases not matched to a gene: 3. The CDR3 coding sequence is TGTGCCAGCAGTGCACTAGCGGGGGGCCCCTACGAGCAGTACTTC. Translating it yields CASSALAGGPYEQYF.

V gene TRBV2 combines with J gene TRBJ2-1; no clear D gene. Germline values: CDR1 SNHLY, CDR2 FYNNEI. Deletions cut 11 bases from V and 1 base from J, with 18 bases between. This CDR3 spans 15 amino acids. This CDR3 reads CACVSPRNSYNEQFF. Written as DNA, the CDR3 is TGTGCCTGCGTCTCCCCTAGGAATTCCTACAATGAGCAGTTCTTC.

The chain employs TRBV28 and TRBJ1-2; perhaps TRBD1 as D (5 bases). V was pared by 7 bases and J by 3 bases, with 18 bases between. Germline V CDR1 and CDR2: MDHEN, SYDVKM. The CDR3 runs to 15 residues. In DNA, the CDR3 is TGTGCCAGCACCCATAATAGGGGCGTTGACTATGGCTACACCTTC. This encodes CASTHNRGVDYGYTF.

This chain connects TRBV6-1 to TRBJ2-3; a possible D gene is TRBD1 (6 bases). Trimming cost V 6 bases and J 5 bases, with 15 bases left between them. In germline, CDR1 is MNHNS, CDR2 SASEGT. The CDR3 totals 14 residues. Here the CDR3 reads CASSGPTRGDTQYF. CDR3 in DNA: TGTGCCAGCAGCGGTCCCACCAGGGGAGATACGCAGTATTTT.

The CDR3 DNA reads as TGTGCCAGCAGCTTAATGGGGGGTAGCTACGAGCAGTACTTC. Translation gives CASSLMGGSYEQYF. The chain links TRBV11-2 to TRBJ2-7; D may be TRBD2 (6 bases). Germline V gene sequence: CDR1 SGHAT, CDR2 FQNNGV. This CDR3 is 14 amino acids long. V was trimmed by 2 bases and J by 3 bases, leaving 11 bases between them.

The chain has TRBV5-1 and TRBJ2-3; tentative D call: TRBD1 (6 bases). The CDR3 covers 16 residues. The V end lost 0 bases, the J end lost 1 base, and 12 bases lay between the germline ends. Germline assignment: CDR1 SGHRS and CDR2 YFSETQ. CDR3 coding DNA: TGCGCCAGCAGCTTGGAGGGCAGGGGCGGCACAGATACGCAGTATTTT. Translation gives CASSLEGRGGTDTQYF.

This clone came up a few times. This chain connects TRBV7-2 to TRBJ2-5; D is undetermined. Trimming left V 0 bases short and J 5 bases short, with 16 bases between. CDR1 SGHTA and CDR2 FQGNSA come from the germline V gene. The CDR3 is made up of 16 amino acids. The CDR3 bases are TGTGCCAGCAGCTTAGCGGTATCTAGTAGTGTGGAGACCCAGTACTTC. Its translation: CASSLAVSSSVETQYF.

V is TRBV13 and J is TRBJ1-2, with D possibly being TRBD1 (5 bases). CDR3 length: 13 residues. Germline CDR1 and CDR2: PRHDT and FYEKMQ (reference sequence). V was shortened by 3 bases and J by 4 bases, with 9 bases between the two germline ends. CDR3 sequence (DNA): TGTGCCAGCAGCTTTGGACAAGCCTATGGCTACACCTTC. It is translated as CASSFGQAYGYTF. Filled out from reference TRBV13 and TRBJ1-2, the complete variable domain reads AAGVIQSPRHLIKEKRETATLKCYPIPRHDTVYWYQQGPGQDPQFLISFYEKMQSDKGSIPDRFSAQQFSDYHSELNMSSLELGDSALYFCASSFGQAYGYTFGSGTRLTVV.

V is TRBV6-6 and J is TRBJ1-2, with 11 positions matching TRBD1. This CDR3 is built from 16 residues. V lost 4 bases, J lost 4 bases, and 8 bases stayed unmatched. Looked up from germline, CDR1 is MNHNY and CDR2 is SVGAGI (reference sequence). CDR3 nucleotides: TGTGCCAGCAGTTCCCCCCGGGACAGGGGGGGCTATGGCTACACCTTC. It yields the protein CASSSPRDRGGYGYTF.

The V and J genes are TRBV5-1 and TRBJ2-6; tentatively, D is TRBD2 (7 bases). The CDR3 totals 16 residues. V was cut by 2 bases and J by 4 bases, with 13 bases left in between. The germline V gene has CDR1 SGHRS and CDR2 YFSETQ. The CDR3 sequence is CASSFEGGLGANVLTF. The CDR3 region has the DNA TGCGCCAGCAGCTTTGAGGGGGGGCTCGGGGCCAACGTCCTGACTTTC.

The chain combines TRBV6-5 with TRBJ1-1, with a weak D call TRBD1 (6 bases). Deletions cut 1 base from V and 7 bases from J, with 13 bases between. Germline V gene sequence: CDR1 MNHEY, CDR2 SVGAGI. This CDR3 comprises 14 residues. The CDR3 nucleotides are TGTGCCAGCAGTTACTGGGGGCGCGGTGATGAAGCTTTCTTT. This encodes CASSYWGRGDEAFF.

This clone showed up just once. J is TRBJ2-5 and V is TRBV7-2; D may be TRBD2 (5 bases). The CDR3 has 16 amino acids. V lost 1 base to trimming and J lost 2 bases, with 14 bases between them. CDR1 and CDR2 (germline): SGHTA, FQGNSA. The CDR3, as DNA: TGTGCCAGCAGCTTAGTGGCGGGCTACCAACAAGAGACCCAGTACTTC. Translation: CASSLVAGYQQETQYF.

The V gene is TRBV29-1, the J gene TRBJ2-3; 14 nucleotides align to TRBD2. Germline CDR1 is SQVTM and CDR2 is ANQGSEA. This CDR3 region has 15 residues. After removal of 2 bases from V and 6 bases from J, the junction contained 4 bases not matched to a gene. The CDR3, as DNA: TGCAGCGTTGAAAGGACTAGCGGGGGGTGGGATACGCAGTATTTT. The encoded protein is CSVERTSGGWDTQYF.

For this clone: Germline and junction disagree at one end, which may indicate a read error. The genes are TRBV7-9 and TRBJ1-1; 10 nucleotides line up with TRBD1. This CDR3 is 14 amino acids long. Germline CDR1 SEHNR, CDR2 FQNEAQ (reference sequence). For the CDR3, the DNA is TGTTCCAGCAGCCCGGGACAGGGGCTAGAGGTAGCTTTCTTT. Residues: CSSSPGQGLEVAFF.

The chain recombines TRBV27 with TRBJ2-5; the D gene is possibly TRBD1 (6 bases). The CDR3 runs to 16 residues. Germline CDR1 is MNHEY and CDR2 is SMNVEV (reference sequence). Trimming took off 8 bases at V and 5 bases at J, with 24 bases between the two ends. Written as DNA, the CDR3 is TGTGCCAGCCCCCCGCCAGGGACACGACATGGGGAGACCCAGTACTTC. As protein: CASPPPGTRHGETQYF.